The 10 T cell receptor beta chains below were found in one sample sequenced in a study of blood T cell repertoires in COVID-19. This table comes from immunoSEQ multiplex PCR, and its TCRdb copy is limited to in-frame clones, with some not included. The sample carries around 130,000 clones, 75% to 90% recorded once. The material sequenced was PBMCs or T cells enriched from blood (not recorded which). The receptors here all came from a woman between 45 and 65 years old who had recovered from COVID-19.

Here the CDR3 reads CASSSPQDRGSEKLFF. CDR3 DNA: TGTGCCAGCAGTTCTCCTCAGGACAGGGGTAGTGAAAAACTGTTTTTT. The chain carries TRBV6-9 and TRBJ1-4, with 9 bases aligning to TRBD1. The CDR3 contains 16 residues. Germline-derived CDR1 and CDR2 are MNHGY and SVAAGI. V was clipped by 4 bases and J by 7 bases; unmatched bases: 10.

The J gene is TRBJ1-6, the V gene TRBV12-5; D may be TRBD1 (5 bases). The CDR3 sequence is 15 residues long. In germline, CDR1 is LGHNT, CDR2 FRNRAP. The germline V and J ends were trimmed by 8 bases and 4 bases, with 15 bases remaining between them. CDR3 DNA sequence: TGTGCTAGTTGCGCAGGACACCTTTATAATTCACCCCTCCACTTT. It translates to CASCAGHLYNSPLHF. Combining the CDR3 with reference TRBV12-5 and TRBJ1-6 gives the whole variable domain DARVTQTPRHKVTEMGQEVTMRCQPILGHNTVFWYRQTMMQGLELLAYFRNRAPLDDSGMPKDRFSAEMPDATLATLKIQPSEPRDSAVYFCASCAGHLYNSPLHFGNGTRLTVT.

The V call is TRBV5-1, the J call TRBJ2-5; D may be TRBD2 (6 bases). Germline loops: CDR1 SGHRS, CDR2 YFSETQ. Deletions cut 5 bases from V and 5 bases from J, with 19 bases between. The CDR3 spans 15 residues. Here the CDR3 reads CASREAGLSGETQYF. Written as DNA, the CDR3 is TGCGCCAGCAGAGAGGCGGGGTTGAGTGGGGAGACCCAGTACTTC. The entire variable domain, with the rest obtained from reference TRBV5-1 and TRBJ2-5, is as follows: KAGVTQTPRYLIKTRGQQVTLSCSPISGHRSVSWYQQTPGQGLQFLFEYFSETQRNKGNFPGRFSGRQFSNSRSEMNVSTLELGDSALYLCASREAGLSGETQYFGPGTRLLVL.

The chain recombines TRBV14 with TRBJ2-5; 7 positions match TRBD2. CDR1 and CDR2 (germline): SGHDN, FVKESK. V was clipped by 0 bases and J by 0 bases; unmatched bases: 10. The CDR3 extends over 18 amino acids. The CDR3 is CASSQEGSGGGDQETQYF. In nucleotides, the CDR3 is TGTGCCAGCAGCCAAGAGGGGTCGGGGGGAGGAGACCAAGAGACCCAGTACTTC.

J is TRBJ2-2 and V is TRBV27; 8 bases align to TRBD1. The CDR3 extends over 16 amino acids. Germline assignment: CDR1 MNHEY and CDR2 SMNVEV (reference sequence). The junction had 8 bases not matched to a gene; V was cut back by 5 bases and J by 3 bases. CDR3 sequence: CASSRTGRKDTGELFF. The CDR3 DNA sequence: TGTGCCAGCAGTAGGACAGGGCGGAAAGACACCGGGGAGCTGTTTTTT.

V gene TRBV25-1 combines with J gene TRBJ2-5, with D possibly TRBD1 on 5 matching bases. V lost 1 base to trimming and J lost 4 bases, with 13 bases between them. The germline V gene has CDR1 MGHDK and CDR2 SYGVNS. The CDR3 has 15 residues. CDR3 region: CASSESSRARETQYF. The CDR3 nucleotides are TGTGCCAGCAGTGAATCCAGCAGGGCGCGAGAGACCCAGTACTTC.

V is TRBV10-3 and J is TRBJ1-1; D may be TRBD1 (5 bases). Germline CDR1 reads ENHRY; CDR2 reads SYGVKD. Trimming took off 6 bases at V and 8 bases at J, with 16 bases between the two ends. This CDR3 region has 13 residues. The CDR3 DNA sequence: TGTGCCATCAGCCTCCTACAGGAGGGGGAAGCTTTCTTT. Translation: CAISLLQEGEAFF.

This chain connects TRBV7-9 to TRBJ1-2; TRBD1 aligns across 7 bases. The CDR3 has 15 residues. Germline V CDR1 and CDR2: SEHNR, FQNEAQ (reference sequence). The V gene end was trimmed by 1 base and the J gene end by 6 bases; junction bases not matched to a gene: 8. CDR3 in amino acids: CASSLDWDSSHGYTF. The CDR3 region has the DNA TGTGCCAGCAGCTTAGATTGGGACAGCTCCCATGGCTACACCTTC. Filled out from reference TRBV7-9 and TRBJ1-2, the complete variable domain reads DTGVSQNPRHKITKRGQNVTFRCDPISEHNRLYWYRQTLGQGPEFLTYFQNEAQLEKSRLLSDRFSAERPKGSFSTLEIQRTEQGDSAMYLCASSLDWDSSHGYTFGSGTRLTVV.

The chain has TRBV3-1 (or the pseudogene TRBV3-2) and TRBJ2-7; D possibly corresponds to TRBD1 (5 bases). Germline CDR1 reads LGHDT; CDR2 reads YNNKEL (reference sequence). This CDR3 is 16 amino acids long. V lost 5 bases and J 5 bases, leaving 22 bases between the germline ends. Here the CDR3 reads CASSRVPGSNYHEQYF. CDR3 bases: TGTGCCAGCAGCAGGGTGCCAGGGTCCAACTACCACGAGCAGTACTTC.

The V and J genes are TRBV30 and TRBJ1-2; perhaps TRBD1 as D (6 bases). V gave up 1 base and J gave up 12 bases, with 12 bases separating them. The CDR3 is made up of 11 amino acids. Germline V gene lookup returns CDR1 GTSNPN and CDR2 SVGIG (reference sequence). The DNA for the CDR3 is TGTGCCTGGAGTGCAGGGGCAGGGGACACCTTC. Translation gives CAWSAGAGDTF.